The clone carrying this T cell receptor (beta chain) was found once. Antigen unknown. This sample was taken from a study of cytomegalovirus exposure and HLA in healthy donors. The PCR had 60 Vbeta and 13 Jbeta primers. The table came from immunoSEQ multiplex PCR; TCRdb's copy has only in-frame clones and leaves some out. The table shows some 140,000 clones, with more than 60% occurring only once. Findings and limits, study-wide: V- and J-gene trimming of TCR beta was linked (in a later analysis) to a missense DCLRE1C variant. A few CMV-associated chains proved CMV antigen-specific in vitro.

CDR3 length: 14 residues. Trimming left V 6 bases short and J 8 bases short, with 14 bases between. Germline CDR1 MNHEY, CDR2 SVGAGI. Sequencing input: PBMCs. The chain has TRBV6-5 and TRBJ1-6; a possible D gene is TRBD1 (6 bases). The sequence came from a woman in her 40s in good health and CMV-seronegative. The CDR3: CASRGDIDYSPLHF. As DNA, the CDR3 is TGTGCCAGCAGGGGGGACATCGATTATTCACCCCTCCACTTT.